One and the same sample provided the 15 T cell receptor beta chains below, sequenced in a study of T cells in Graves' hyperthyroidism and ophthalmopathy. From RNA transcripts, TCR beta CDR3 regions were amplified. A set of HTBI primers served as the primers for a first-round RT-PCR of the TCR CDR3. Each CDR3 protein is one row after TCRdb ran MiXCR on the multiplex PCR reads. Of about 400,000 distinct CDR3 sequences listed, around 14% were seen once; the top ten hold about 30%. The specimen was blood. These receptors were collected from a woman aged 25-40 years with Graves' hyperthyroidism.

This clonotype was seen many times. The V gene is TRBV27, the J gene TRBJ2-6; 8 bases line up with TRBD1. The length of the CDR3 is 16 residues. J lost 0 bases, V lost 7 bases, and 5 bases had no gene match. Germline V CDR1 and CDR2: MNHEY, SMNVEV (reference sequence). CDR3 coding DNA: TGTGCCAGCATGGGAACAGGGGGCTCTGGGGCCAACGTCCTGACTTTC. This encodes CASMGTGGSGANVLTF.

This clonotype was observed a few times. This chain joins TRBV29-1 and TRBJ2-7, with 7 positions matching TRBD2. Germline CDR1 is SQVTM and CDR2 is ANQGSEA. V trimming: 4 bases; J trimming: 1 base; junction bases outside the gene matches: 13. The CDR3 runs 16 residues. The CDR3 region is CSVVGVGAGSSYEQYF. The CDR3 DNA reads TGCAGCGTTGTGGGGGTGGGAGCGGGGTCATCCTACGAGCAGTACTTC.

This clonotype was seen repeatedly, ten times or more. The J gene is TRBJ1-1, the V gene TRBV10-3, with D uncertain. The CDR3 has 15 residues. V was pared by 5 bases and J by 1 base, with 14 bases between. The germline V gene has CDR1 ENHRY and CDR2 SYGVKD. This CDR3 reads CAISPGRSGNTEAFF. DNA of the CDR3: TGTGCCATCAGTCCGGGCAGGAGTGGGAACACTGAAGCTTTCTTT.

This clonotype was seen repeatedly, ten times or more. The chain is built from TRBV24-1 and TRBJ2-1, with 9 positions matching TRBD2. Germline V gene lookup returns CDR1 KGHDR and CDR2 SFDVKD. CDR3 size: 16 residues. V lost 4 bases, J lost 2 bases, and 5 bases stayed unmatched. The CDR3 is CATSDPSGDTYNEQFF. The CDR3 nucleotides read TGTGCCACCAGTGACCCTAGCGGGGACACCTACAATGAGCAGTTCTTC.

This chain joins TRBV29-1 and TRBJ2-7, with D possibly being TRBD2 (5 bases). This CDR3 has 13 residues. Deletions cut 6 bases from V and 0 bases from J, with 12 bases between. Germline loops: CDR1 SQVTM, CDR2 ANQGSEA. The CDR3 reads CSVVPADSYEQYF. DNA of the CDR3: TGCAGCGTGGTCCCAGCGGACTCCTACGAGCAGTACTTC.

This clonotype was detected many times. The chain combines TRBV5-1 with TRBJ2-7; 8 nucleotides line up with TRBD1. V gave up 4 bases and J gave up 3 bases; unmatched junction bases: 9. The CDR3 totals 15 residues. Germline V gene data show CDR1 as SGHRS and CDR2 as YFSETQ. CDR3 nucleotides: TGCGCCAGCAGCGACAGGGGAGGAAGTGGCTACGAGCAGTACTTC. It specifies CASSDRGGSGYEQYF.

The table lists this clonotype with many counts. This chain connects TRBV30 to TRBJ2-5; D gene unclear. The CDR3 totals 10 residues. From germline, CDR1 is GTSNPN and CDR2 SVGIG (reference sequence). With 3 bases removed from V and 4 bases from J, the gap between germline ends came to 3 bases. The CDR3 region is CAWSGETQYF. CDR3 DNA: TGTGCCTGGAGCGGAGAGACCCAGTACTTC.

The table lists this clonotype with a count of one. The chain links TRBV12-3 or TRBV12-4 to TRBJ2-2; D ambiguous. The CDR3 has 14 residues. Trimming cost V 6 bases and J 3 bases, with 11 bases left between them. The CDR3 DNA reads TGTGCCAGCAGGGTCGGGCAGTACACCGGGGAGCTGTTTTTT. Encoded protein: CASRVGQYTGELFF.

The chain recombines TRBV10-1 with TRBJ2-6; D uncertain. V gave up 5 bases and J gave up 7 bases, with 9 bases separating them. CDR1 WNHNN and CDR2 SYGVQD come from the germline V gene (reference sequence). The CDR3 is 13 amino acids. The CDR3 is CASSPTGANVLTF. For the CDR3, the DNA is TGCGCCAGCAGTCCTACCGGAGCCAACGTCCTGACTTTC.

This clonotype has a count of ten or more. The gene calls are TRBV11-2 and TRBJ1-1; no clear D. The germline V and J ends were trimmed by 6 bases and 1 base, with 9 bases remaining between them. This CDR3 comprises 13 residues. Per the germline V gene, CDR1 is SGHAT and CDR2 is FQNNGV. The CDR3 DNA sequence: TGTGCCAGCAGTTTGGGATCGAACACTGAAGCTTTCTTT. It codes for CASSLGSNTEAFF.

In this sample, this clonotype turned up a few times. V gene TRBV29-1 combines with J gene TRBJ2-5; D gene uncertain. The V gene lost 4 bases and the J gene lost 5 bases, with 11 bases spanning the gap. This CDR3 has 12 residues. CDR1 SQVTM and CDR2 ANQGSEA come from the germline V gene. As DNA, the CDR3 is TGCAGCGTTGCAGAAGGCTCCGAGACCCAGTACTTC. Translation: CSVAEGSETQYF.

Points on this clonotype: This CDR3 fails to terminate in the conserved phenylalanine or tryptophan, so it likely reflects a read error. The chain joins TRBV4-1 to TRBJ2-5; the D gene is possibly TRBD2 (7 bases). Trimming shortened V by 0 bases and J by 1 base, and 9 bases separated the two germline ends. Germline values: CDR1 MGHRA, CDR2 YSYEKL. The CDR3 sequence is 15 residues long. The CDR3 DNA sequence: TGCGCCAGCAGCCAAGAGGGGGGGGCCCAAGAGACCCAGTACTCC. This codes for CASSQEGGAQETQYS.

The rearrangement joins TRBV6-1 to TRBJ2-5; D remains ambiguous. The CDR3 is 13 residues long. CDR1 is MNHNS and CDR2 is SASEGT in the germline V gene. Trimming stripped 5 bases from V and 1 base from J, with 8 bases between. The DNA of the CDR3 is TGTGCCAGCAGTCTGACACTCCAAGAGACCCAGTACTTC. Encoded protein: CASSLTLQETQYF.

Here the CDR3 reads CASSRQGLGAEAFF. The CDR3 coding sequence is TGTGCCAGCAGTAGACAGGGTTTAGGCGCTGAAGCTTTCTTT. This chain links TRBV6-5 with TRBJ1-1; 7 nucleotides match TRBD1. Germline-derived CDR1 and CDR2 are MNHEY and SVGAGI. This CDR3 is built from 14 residues. V lost 5 bases and J lost 6; bases outside the gene matches: 9.

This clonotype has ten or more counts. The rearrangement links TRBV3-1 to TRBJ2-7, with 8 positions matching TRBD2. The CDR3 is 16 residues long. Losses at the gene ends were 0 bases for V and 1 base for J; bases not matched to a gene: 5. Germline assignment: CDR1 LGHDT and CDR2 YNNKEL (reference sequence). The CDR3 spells CASSQDVGTSSYEQYF. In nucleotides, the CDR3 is TGTGCCAGCAGCCAAGATGTGGGGACTAGTTCCTACGAGCAGTACTTC.